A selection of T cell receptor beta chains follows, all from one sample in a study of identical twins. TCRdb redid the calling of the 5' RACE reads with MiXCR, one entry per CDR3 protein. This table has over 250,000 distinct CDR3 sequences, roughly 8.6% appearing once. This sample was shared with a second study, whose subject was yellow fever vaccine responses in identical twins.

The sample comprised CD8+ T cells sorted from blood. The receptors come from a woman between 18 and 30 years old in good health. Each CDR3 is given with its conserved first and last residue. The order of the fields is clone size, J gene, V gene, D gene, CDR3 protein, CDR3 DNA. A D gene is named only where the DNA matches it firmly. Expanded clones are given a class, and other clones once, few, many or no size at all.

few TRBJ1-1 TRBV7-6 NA CASSLWTYTEAFF TGTGCCAGCAGCTTATGGACATACACTGAAGCTTTCTTT
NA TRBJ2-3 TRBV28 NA CASSFPTQGLTDTQYF TGTGCCAGCAGTTTCCCCACGCAGGGCCTCACAGATACGCAGTATTTT
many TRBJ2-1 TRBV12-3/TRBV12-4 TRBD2 CASSLRLAGAPNEQFF TGTGCCAGCAGTTTACGACTAGCGGGGGCCCCCAATGAGCAGTTCTTC
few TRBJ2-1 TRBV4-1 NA CASSQEIELSLWNEQFF TGCGCCAGCAGCCAAGAAATAGAACTGAGCCTCTGGAATGAGCAGTTCTTC
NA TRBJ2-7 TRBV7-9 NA CASSSVRRSYEQYF TGTGCCAGCAGCTCAGTACGGAGGTCCTACGAGCAGTACTTC
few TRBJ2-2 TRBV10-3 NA CAITMDLANTGELFF TGTGCCATCACTATGGACCTCGCGAACACCGGGGAGCTGTTTTTT
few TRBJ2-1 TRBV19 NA CASGFEQFF TGTGCCTCCGGTTTTGAGCAGTTCTTC
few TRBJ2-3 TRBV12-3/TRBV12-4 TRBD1 CASSQTGGALRDTQYF TGTGCCAGCAGCCAGACAGGGGGCGCCCTGAGAGATACGCAGTATTTT
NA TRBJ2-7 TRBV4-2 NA CASSQGLRDLTPYEQYF TGTGCCAGCAGCCAAGGATTACGGGACTTGACCCCCTACGAGCAGTACTTC
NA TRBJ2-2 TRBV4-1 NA CASSQEGGPGELFF TGCGCCAGCAGCCAAGAGGGGGGTCCCGGGGAGCTGTTTTTT
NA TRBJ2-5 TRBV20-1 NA CSPGREETQYF TGCAGCCCCGGGAGAGAAGAGACCCAGTACTTC
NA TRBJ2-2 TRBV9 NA CASTDPLRTGELFF TGTGCCAGCACAGACCCACTTCGCACCGGGGAGCTGTTTTTT
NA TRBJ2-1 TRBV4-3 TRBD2 CASSQTPRTSHEQFF TGCGCCAGCAGCCAAACCCCGAGGACTAGCCATGAGCAGTTCTTC
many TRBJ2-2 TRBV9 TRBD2 CASSVASGGPNTGELFF TGTGCCAGCAGCGTAGCTAGCGGGGGACCGAACACCGGGGAGCTGTTTTTT
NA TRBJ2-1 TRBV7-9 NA CASRKGGNEQFF TGTGCCAGCAGGAAAGGAGGCAATGAGCAGTTCTTC
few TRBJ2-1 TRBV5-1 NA CASSGSPNEQFF TGCGCCAGCAGCGGTAGCCCGAATGAGCAGTTCTTC
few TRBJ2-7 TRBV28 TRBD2 CASSLLAGAAYEQYF TGTGCCAGCAGTCTCCTAGCGGGAGCCGCCTACGAGCAGTACTTC
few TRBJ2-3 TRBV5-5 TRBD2 CASSFSSGSKADTQYF TGTGCCAGCAGCTTCTCTAGCGGGAGCAAGGCAGATACGCAGTATTTT
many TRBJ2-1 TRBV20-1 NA CSAREEGAGNEQFF TGCAGTGCTAGAGAAGAGGGAGCTGGGAATGAGCAGTTCTTC
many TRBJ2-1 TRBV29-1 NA CSVDSRGNEQFF TGCAGCGTTGACTCACGGGGGAATGAGCAGTTCTTC
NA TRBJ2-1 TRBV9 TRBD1 CASSATGGLSDEQFF TGTGCCAGCAGCGCGACAGGGGGCCTGTCCGATGAGCAGTTCTTC
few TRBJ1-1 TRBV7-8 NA CASSLAGPLNTEAFF TGTGCCAGCAGCTTAGCAGGGCCCTTGAACACTGAAGCTTTCTTT
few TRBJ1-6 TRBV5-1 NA CASSFSGSYNSPLHF TGCGCCAGCAGCTTTAGCGGCTCCTATAATTCACCCCTCCACTTT
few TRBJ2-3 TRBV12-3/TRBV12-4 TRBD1 CASSPGQGPPSTDTQYF TGTGCCAGCAGTCCGGGACAGGGGCCCCCGAGCACAGATACGCAGTATTTT
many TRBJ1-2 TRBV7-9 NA CASSLQGDNYGYTF TGTGCCAGCAGCTTACAGGGTGACAACTATGGCTACACCTTC
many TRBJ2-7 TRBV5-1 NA CASAPSPVFLEQYF TGCGCCAGCGCCCCAAGTCCGGTGTTCCTCGAGCAGTACTTC
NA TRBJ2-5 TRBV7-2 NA CASSLPEPQYF TGTGCCAGCAGCCTCCCAGAGCCCCAGTACTTC
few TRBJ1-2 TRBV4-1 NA CASSQAGSYGYTF TGCGCCAGCAGCCAAGCGGGGAGTTATGGCTACACCTTC
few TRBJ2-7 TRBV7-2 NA CASSPLRTGYSSEQYF TGTGCCAGCAGCCCCCTCCGAACAGGGTACTCTAGCGAGCAGTACTTC
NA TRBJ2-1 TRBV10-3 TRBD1 CAISESRTGGNEQFF TGTGCCATCAGTGAGTCGAGGACAGGTGGCAATGAGCAGTTCTTC
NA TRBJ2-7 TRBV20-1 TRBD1 CSATGTGGYEQYF TGCAGTGCTACCGGGACAGGGGGATACGAGCAGTACTTC
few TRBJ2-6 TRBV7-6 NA CASSSYLAGTTVFSGANVLTF TGTGCCAGCAGCTCCTATCTTGCCGGGACCACCGTATTCTCTGGGGCCAACGTCCTGACTTTC
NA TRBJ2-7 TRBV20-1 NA CRASGPETYEQYF TGCAGAGCTAGTGGGCCAGAAACCTACGAGCAGTACTTC
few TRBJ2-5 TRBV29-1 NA CSVEVDFQETQYF TGCAGCGTTGAAGTGGACTTTCAAGAGACCCAGTACTTC
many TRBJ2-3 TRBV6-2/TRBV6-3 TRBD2 CASTGTSDTDTQYF TGTGCCAGCACCGGGACTAGCGACACAGATACGCAGTATTTT
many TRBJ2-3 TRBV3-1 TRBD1 CASSQGQGRETQYF TGTGCCAGCAGCCAAGGACAGGGAAGGGAGACGCAGTATTTT
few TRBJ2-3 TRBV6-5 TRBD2 CASSFRTSGGLDTQYF TGTGCCAGCAGTTTCCGGACTAGCGGGGGGTTAGATACGCAGTATTTT
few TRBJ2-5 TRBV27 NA CASSPNGDLGETQYF TGTGCCAGCAGTCCGAACGGTGACTTGGGGGAGACCCAGTACTTC
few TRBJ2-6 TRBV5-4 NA CASSLGSLLSSGANVLTF TGTGCCAGCAGCTTGGGCAGCCTCCTCTCCTCTGGGGCCAACGTCCTGACTTTC
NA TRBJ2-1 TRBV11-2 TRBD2 CASRVLAGRDYNEQFF TGTGCCAGCCGTGTTCTAGCGGGACGGGACTACAATGAGCAGTTCTTC